Reported below is one TCR beta chain. Its target is not known. This sample stems from a study of CD8 T cells in ankylosing spondylitis. Overall study findings and caveats: Seven to nine highly homologous variants made up a TCR beta motif that seemed to typify ankylosing spondylitis blood. Significant enrichment of disease-linked clones was reported in matched ankylosing spondylitis synovial fluid.

Making use of molecular barcodes, quantitative 5'-RACE generated TCR beta libraries. One entry per CDR3 protein results from TCRdb running MiXCR on the 5' RACE reads. The data show some 840,000 distinct CDR3 sequences, 10% to 15% seen once. The germline V gene has CDR1 DFQATT and CDR2 SNEGSKA (reference sequence). V was clipped by 5 bases and J by 2 bases, with 16 bases between them. There are 14 residues in the CDR3. The sample was blood, either unsorted or a sorted T cell fraction (not recorded which). This chain uses TRBV20-1 with TRBJ2-7, with a possible D match to TRBD2 (6 bases). The receptor was derived from a male donor with ankylosing spondylitis. CDR3 sequence reads: CSAGSRTKTYEQYF. DNA for the CDR3: TGCAGTGCTGGGAGTAGGACTAAGACCTACGAGCAGTACTTC.